The 25 T cell receptor beta chains given below trace back to one sample, sequenced in a study of shared clonotypes between healthy human individuals. Generated by immunoSEQ multiplex PCR, the TCRdb table keeps only in-frame clones and is missing some. The sample has 90,000 to 130,000 clones; roughly two thirds are singletons. Sequenced: memory CD8+ T cells sorted from blood. The sample's subset: CD45RO+ cells pooled with CCR7-negative TemRA cells. The receptors stem from a young woman in good health.

V gene TRBV7-2 combines with J gene TRBJ2-7, with D tentatively TRBD2 (5 bases). The CDR3 loop spans 15 amino acids. The ends were cut back, 1 base at V and 2 bases at J, with 12 bases in the middle. The germline V gene has CDR1 SGHTA and CDR2 FQGNSA. CDR3 protein: CASSLVRGLAYEQYF. In DNA, the CDR3 is TGTGCCAGCAGCTTAGTCAGAGGGCTGGCCTACGAGCAGTACTTC.

This rearrangement joins TRBV7-7 to TRBJ2-5; D is possibly TRBD2 (6 bases). V lost 5 bases and J lost 5, with 24 bases in between. CDR1 is SSHAT and CDR2 is FNYEAQ in the germline V gene (reference sequence). There are 17 residues in the CDR3. The CDR3 nucleotides read TGTGCCAGCAGCCCCCGGTATCGGGCCGGGGGTGTGGAGACCCAGTACTTC. This encodes CASSPRYRAGGVETQYF.

This chain joins TRBV14 and TRBJ1-2, with TRBD1 as a possible D gene (5 bases). V lost 1 base and J lost 5, with 8 bases in between. The CDR3 runs to 13 residues. The germline V gene encodes CDR1 SGHDN and CDR2 FVKESK. The CDR3 coding sequence is TGTGCCAGCAGCCAAGTGGGGACGTATGGCTACACCTTC. The encoded protein is CASSQVGTYGYTF.

This clone has just one count. The rearrangement joins TRBV4-1 to TRBJ2-3; 7 bases agree with TRBD2. CDR1 is MGHRA, CDR2 YSYEKL, per germline. The CDR3 runs 15 residues. With V trimmed by 4 bases and J by 6 bases, 10 bases remained unmatched. CDR3 sequence reads: CASSPQRELLDTQYF. The CDR3 nucleotides read TGCGCCAGCAGCCCCCAGCGGGAACTTTTGGATACGCAGTATTTT.

The chain uses TRBV6-5 and TRBJ2-1; 9 nucleotides align to TRBD1. The CDR3 loop spans 14 amino acids. The trim removed 5 bases at V and 9 bases at J, leaving 8 bases unmatched. Germline-derived CDR1 and CDR2 are MNHEY and SVGAGI. The CDR3 DNA reads TGTGCCAGCAGTGTTTCGGGACAGGGACTTGAGCAGTTCTTC. Its translation is CASSVSGQGLEQFF.

The chain joins TRBV25-1 to TRBJ2-7, with D possibly TRBD1 on 5 matching bases. V lost 10 bases, J lost 7 bases, and 11 bases lay in between. Germline CDR1 reads MGHDK; CDR2 reads SYGVNS. CDR3 length equals 10 residues. CDR3 region: CATRVWEQYF. The CDR3 coding sequence is TGTGCCACCAGGGTTTGGGAGCAGTACTTC.

The CDR3 DNA reads as TGTGCCAGCAGCTTGGGTGGGACATTTCGAAATGAGCAGTTCTTC. It translates to CASSLGGTFRNEQFF. The genes are TRBV5-6 and TRBJ2-1; perhaps TRBD1 as D (6 bases). CDR3 length: 15 amino acids. The germline V and J ends were trimmed by 0 bases and 7 bases, with 14 bases remaining between them. Germline V lookup: CDR1 SGHDT, CDR2 YYEEEE.

The CDR3 protein is CASSQDRALSNGYTF. As DNA, the CDR3 is TGCGCCAGCAGCCAAGATCGGGCCCTCTCCAATGGCTACACCTTC. The chain uses TRBV4-1 and TRBJ1-2; D is unclear. Trimming took 0 bases from V and 6 from J, leaving 14 bases between them. The length of the CDR3 is 15 residues. Germline values: CDR1 MGHRA, CDR2 YSYEKL.

In this sample, this clone turned up a few times. V usage is TRBV5-4 and J usage is TRBJ2-1; D uncertain. There are 14 residues in the CDR3. Trimming removed 0 bases from V and 3 bases from J, with 7 bases in between. Germline lookup yields CDR1 SGHNT and CDR2 YYREEE (reference sequence). CDR3 in amino acids: CASSLADNYNEQFF. The CDR3 nucleotides read TGTGCCAGCAGCTTGGCAGACAACTACAATGAGCAGTTCTTC.

The V call is TRBV12-5, the J call TRBJ2-1; 12 bases agree with TRBD2. CDR3 size: 15 residues. Per germline, CDR1 LGHNT and CDR2 FRNRAP. The chain's CDR3 is CLGTSGSLSYNEQFF. CDR3 nucleotide sequence: TGTCTCGGGACTAGCGGGTCCCTCTCCTACAATGAGCAGTTCTTC.

The rearrangement links TRBV4-1 to TRBJ1-3; no clear D. V lost 6 bases to trimming and J lost 4 bases, with 16 bases between them. CDR3 size: 15 residues. Germline CDR1 and CDR2: MGHRA and YSYEKL. The CDR3 sequence is CASRFDQTPGNTIYF. CDR3 coding DNA: TGCGCCAGCAGATTTGACCAAACGCCAGGAAACACCATATATTTT.

The genes are TRBV28 and TRBJ2-7; D may correspond to TRBD1 or TRBD2 (6 bases each). Germline values: CDR1 MDHEN, CDR2 SYDVKM. V was trimmed by 10 bases and J by 3 bases, leaving 16 bases between them. The CDR3 consists of 13 residues. CDR3 bases: TGTGCCACTCTGGACAGCGGGTTCTACGAGCAGTACTTC. Translated, it gives CATLDSGFYEQYF.

J is TRBJ2-3 and V is TRBV25-1, with 7 bases matching TRBD1. Germline CDR1 reads MGHDK; CDR2 reads SYGVNS. V lost 1 base and J lost 0; bases outside the gene matches: 10. The CDR3 is 18 residues long. The CDR3 spells CASSELGTARTSTDTQYF. CDR3 in DNA: TGTGCCAGCAGTGAATTGGGGACAGCGCGCACCAGCACAGATACGCAGTATTTT. Based on the CDR3 plus reference TRBV25-1 and TRBJ2-3, the full variable domain is EADIYQTPRYLVIGTGKKITLECSQTMGHDKMYWYQQDPGMELHLIHYSYGVNSTEKGDLSSESTVSRIRTEHFPLTLESARPSHTSQYLCASSELGTARTSTDTQYFGPGTRLTVL.

This chain connects TRBV5-1 to TRBJ2-3; a weak D match, TRBD2 (6 bases). Germline lookup yields CDR1 SGHRS and CDR2 YFSETQ. The CDR3 has 15 amino acids. Trimming pared 3 bases from V and 2 bases from J, leaving 13 bases between. The DNA of the CDR3 is TGCGCCAGCAGCTCAAGGACTAATCCCACAGATACGCAGTATTTT. It specifies CASSSRTNPTDTQYF. The variable domain in full, with the rest retrieved from reference TRBV5-1 and TRBJ2-3, is KAGVTQTPRYLIKTRGQQVTLSCSPISGHRSVSWYQQTPGQGLQFLFEYFSETQRNKGNFPGRFSGRQFSNSRSEMNVSTLELGDSALYLCASSSRTNPTDTQYFGPGTRLTVL.

This clone was seen only a few times. J is TRBJ2-7 and V is TRBV9; 7 nucleotides match TRBD1. V trimming: 3 bases; J trimming: 0 bases; junction bases outside the gene matches: 6. This CDR3 region has 15 residues. The germline CDR1 and CDR2 sequences are SGDLS and YYNGEE. The DNA of the CDR3 is TGTGCCAGCAGCGGTGCTTACAGGGGCTCCTACGAGCAGTACTTC. It is translated as CASSGAYRGSYEQYF. Filled out from reference TRBV9 and TRBJ2-7, the complete variable domain reads DSGVTQTPKHLITATGQRVTLRCSPRSGDLSVYWYQQSLDQGLQFLIQYYNGEERAKGNILERFSAQQFPDLHSELNLSSLELGDSALYFCASSGAYRGSYEQYFGPGTRLTVT.

This clone appeared a few times. The V and J genes are TRBV28 and TRBJ1-1; D is undetermined. CDR1 and CDR2 (germline): MDHEN, SYDVKM. The V end lost 7 bases, the J end lost 1 base, and 13 bases lay between the germline ends. The CDR3 extends over 14 amino acids. In DNA form, the CDR3 reads TGTGCCAGCATTCCCGACGGAGGGAACACTGAAGCTTTCTTT. Protein product: CASIPDGGNTEAFF.

The CDR3, as DNA: TGTGCCAGTAGAGTGACAGGGTCTACAGATACGCAGTATTTT. Translating gives CASRVTGSTDTQYF. This chain links TRBV19 with TRBJ2-3; 7 positions match TRBD1. The CDR3 is 14 amino acids. Per germline, CDR1 LNHDA and CDR2 SQIVND (reference sequence). After removal of 6 bases from V and 3 bases from J, the junction contained 6 bases not matched to a gene.

The chain has TRBV9 and TRBJ2-3; 8 nucleotides agree with TRBD2. Germline V CDR1 and CDR2: SGDLS, YYNGEE. The V segment lost 4 bases and the J segment 3 bases; nucleotides outside the gene matches: 10. The CDR3 totals 16 residues. CDR3 bases: TGTGCCAGCAGCCGAGGGAGAGCGGGAGTGACAGATACGCAGTATTTT. Amino acid sequence: CASSRGRAGVTDTQYF. The full variable domain, in which reference TRBV9 and TRBJ2-3 provide the parts outside the CDR3, is DSGVTQTPKHLITATGQRVTLRCSPRSGDLSVYWYQQSLDQGLQFLIQYYNGEERAKGNILERFSAQQFPDLHSELNLSSLELGDSALYFCASSRGRAGVTDTQYFGPGTRLTVL.

The gene calls are TRBV27 and TRBJ1-1; TRBD1 is a possible D gene (6 bases). Germline V lookup: CDR1 MNHEY, CDR2 SMNVEV (reference sequence). V lost 2 bases and J lost 8, with 12 bases in between. CDR3 length: 13 residues. The CDR3 is CASSLEYDREAFF. For the CDR3, the DNA is TGTGCCAGCAGTTTAGAGTATGACAGGGAAGCTTTCTTT.

V and J are TRBV5-4 and TRBJ2-7, with D maybe TRBD2 (5 bases). The V end was cut by 0 bases, the J end by 4 bases, with 17 bases between. CDR3 length equals 16 residues. Germline V gene sequence: CDR1 SGHNT, CDR2 YYREEE (reference sequence). DNA for the CDR3: TGTGCCAGCAGCTTGGGTCTAGCCTCGGACCTGTACGAGCAGTACTTC. Translation gives CASSLGLASDLYEQYF.

The chain carries TRBV28 and TRBJ2-3; D ambiguous. This CDR3 has 15 amino acids. Germline V gene lookup returns CDR1 MDHEN and CDR2 SYDVKM. Deletions cut 6 bases from V and 6 bases from J, with 19 bases between. In nucleotides, the CDR3 is TGTGCCAGCAGATTAATAACCTCCGAGGTGGATACGCAGTATTTT. Translated, it gives CASRLITSEVDTQYF. Full variable domain (outside the CDR3, taken from reference TRBV28 and TRBJ2-3): DVKVTQSSRYLVKRTGEKVFLECVQDMDHENMFWYRQDPGLGLRLIYFSYDVKMKEKGDIPEGYSVSREKKERFSLILESASTNQTSMYLCASRLITSEVDTQYFGPGTRLTVL.

The chain uses TRBV2 and TRBJ2-1; no firm D call. The germline gives CDR1 SNHLY, CDR2 FYNNEI. The V end lost 0 bases, the J end lost 6 bases, and 9 bases lay between the germline ends. The CDR3 is 14 residues long. Here the CDR3 reads CASSEAQLGNEQFF. The CDR3 DNA reads TGTGCCAGCAGTGAAGCGCAGTTGGGCAATGAGCAGTTCTTC.

The chain links TRBV19 to TRBJ2-2; 12 bases map to TRBD2. V lost 8 bases and J lost 8; bases outside the gene matches: 12. The CDR3 totals 16 residues. Germline V CDR1 and CDR2: LNHDA, SQIVND (reference sequence). The CDR3 sequence: CASEAMTSGSSGELFF. The DNA of the CDR3 is TGTGCCAGTGAGGCTATGACTAGCGGGAGTTCTGGGGAGCTGTTTTTT. The variable domain in full, completed from reference TRBV19 and TRBJ2-2, reads DGGITQSPKYLFRKEGQNVTLSCEQNLNHDAMYWYRQDPGQGLRLIYYSQIVNDFQKGDIAEGYSVSREKKESFPLTVTSAQKNPTAFYLCASEAMTSGSSGELFFGEGSRLTVL.

This chain links TRBV30 with TRBJ2-1, with a weak D call TRBD2 (5 bases). The CDR3 spans 14 residues. Germline-derived CDR1 and CDR2 are GTSNPN and SVGIG (reference sequence). V was shortened by 0 bases and J by 9 bases, with 15 bases between the two germline ends. CDR3 in amino acids: CAWSVLVTQSEQFF. The CDR3, as DNA: TGTGCCTGGAGTGTACTAGTTACCCAGAGTGAGCAGTTCTTC.

The chain uses TRBV4-1 and TRBJ2-3; D is unresolved. Germline V gene sequence: CDR1 MGHRA, CDR2 YSYEKL. The CDR3 runs to 12 residues. Trimming removed 2 bases from V and 6 bases from J, with 6 bases in between. CDR3 in DNA: TGCGCCAGCAGCCAAACCTTGGATACGCAGTATTTT. Translated: CASSQTLDTQYF.